Below are 12 T cell receptor beta chains sequenced from a single sample in a study of T cell responses to AZD1222 COVID-19 vaccine. Some clones are missing from TCRdb's copy, which holds only in-frame ones; the method was immunoSEQ multiplex PCR. The data contain 150,000 to 200,000 clones, approximately 94% of them seen just once; the ten biggest clones take up roughly 5%. The source was peripheral blood, collected 28 days after the second AZD1222 dose. The origin of the receptors is an adult who received the AZD1222 COVID-19 vaccine.

V is TRBV7-9 and J is TRBJ1-3; perhaps TRBD1 as D (6 bases). Germline V gives CDR1 SEHNR, CDR2 FQNEAQ (reference sequence). Trimming left V 5 bases short and J 1 base short, with 18 bases between. This CDR3 has 17 residues. The CDR3, as DNA: TGTGCCAGCAGCCCCCCGAGGGCAGGGGAGTCTGGAAACACCATATATTTT. Residues: CASSPPRAGESGNTIYF.

The gene calls are TRBV3-1 (or the pseudogene TRBV3-2) and TRBJ2-4; D might be TRBD1 (5 bases). V dropped 4 bases and J dropped 9 bases, with 13 bases sitting between them. Germline V gene sequence: CDR1 LGHDT, CDR2 YNNKEL (reference sequence). This CDR3 is built from 13 residues. CDR3 nucleotides: TGTGCCAGCAGCCCCCTGGGGCTTACCATTCAGTACTTC. This gives the protein CASSPLGLTIQYF.

V usage is TRBV5-1 and J usage is TRBJ2-1; weak D call: TRBD2 (6 bases). Trimming removed 3 bases from V and 0 bases from J, with 10 bases in between. CDR3 length: 15 residues. The germline CDR1 and CDR2 sequences are SGHRS and YFSETQ. This CDR3 reads CASSWTTSSYNEQFF. In DNA, the CDR3 is TGCGCCAGCAGCTGGACTACTAGCTCCTACAATGAGCAGTTCTTC.

This clone was observed once. This chain uses TRBV4-1 with TRBJ1-5; unclear D gene. Trimming took 1 base from V and 7 from J, leaving 11 bases between them. CDR1 is MGHRA and CDR2 is YSYEKL in the germline V gene. The CDR3 contains 14 residues. The CDR3 sequence is CASSQAKGTQPQHF. CDR3 sequence (DNA): TGCGCCAGCAGCCAAGCGAAGGGAACCCAGCCCCAGCATTTT.

The chain links TRBV4-1 to TRBJ2-1; TRBD1 or TRBD2 may be the D gene (5 bases each). Germline assignment: CDR1 MGHRA and CDR2 YSYEKL. V was cut by 3 bases and J by 3 bases, with 15 bases left in between. The CDR3 sequence is 16 residues long. This CDR3 is CASSHPGTNIYNEQFF. The CDR3 DNA follows: TGCGCCAGCAGCCACCCCGGGACCAACATCTACAATGAGCAGTTCTTC.

This chain links TRBV19 with TRBJ2-5; 8 bases match TRBD2. Germline V gene sequence: CDR1 LNHDA, CDR2 SQIVND (reference sequence). V was clipped by 6 bases and J by 1 base; unmatched bases: 13. The CDR3 is 17 amino acids. CDR3 sequence (DNA): TGTGCCAGTAGCCCCCAGCCGTTTAGCGGGACCCAAGAGACCCAGTACTTC. Encoded protein: CASSPQPFSGTQETQYF.

For the CDR3, the DNA is TGTGCCAGCACTGGACAGGGACAGCTGAATGAAAAACTGTTTTTT. It yields the protein CASTGQGQLNEKLFF. The J gene is TRBJ1-4, the V gene TRBV2; the match to TRBD1 covers 8 bases. With V trimmed by 7 bases and J by 5 bases, 9 bases remained unmatched. CDR1 is SNHLY and CDR2 is FYNNEI in the germline V gene. The CDR3 covers 15 residues.

The chain carries TRBV7-2 and TRBJ1-5; 7 bases are a match to TRBD1. J was trimmed by 4 bases and V by 3 bases; bases with no gene match: 6. The CDR3 runs to 15 residues. Per the germline V gene, CDR1 is SGHTA and CDR2 is FQGNSA. The CDR3 DNA reads TGTGCCAGCAGCTTTGAAGGGGGCCCAAATCAGCCCCAGCATTTT. It translates to CASSFEGGPNQPQHF.

This chain links TRBV7-2 with TRBJ2-2, with D tentatively TRBD1 (5 bases). Germline V gene lookup returns CDR1 SGHTA and CDR2 FQGNSA. With 2 bases removed from V and 0 bases from J, the gap between germline ends came to 13 bases. The CDR3 extends over 17 amino acids. CDR3 nucleotides: TGTGCCAGCAGCTTATCCCGACAGCTCACGAACACCGGGGAGCTGTTTTTT. Protein product: CASSLSRQLTNTGELFF.

The gene calls are TRBV6-5 and TRBJ2-2; D gene uncertain. Germline CDR1 and CDR2: MNHEY and SVGAGI. Trimming left V 4 bases short and J 7 bases short, with 10 bases between. This CDR3 spans 13 amino acids. CDR3 sequence: CASSFRLDGELFF. CDR3 nucleotides: TGTGCCAGCAGTTTTAGATTAGACGGGGAGCTGTTTTTT.

The chain has TRBV3-1 (or the pseudogene TRBV3-2) and TRBJ1-1; no clear D. CDR3 size: 13 residues. Trimming cost V 1 base and J 2 bases, with 5 bases left between them. Germline lookup yields CDR1 LGHDT and CDR2 YNNKEL (reference sequence). The CDR3 DNA reads TGTGCCAGCAGCCAAGGGGGAAACACTGAAGCTTTCTTT. Its translation is CASSQGGNTEAFF.

The chain carries TRBV6-5 and TRBJ1-2; possibly TRBD1 for D (5 bases). The V gene lost 7 bases and the J gene lost 8 bases, with 20 bases spanning the gap. Germline values: CDR1 MNHEY, CDR2 SVGAGI. This CDR3 comprises 14 residues. CDR3: CASTTGTQSQGYTF. DNA of the CDR3: TGTGCCAGCACTACCGGGACCCAGAGCCAAGGCTACACCTTC.